The next 15 T cell receptor beta chains were all read from a single sample in a study of T cells after yellow fever vaccination. A single record per CDR3 protein comes from TCRdb applying MiXCR to the 5' RACE reads. The sample lists about 400,000 distinct CDR3 sequences; roughly 6.2% were seen once. The sequences come from PBMCs, collected 5 days after the yellow fever booster vaccination. These receptors came from a man aged 25 to 45 who received the YFV17D yellow fever vaccine.

The chain is built from TRBV10-1 and TRBJ1-6, with D unclear. This CDR3 region has 13 residues. From germline, CDR1 is WNHNN and CDR2 SYGVQD (reference sequence). Trimming removed 6 bases from V and 5 bases from J, with 8 bases in between. The CDR3 loop is CASRRDHNSPLHF. The CDR3 bases are TGCGCCAGCAGACGGGATCATAATTCACCCCTCCACTTT.

This clonotype was seen a handful of times. The rearrangement links TRBV27 to TRBJ2-5, with a weak D call TRBD2 (5 bases). Germline V gives CDR1 MNHEY, CDR2 SMNVEV (reference sequence). There are 14 residues in the CDR3. Trimming took off 8 bases at V and 0 bases at J, with 13 bases between the two ends. The CDR3 region is CASRFSGDQETQYF. The CDR3 nucleotides are TGTGCCAGCCGATTTTCCGGGGACCAAGAGACCCAGTACTTC.

This clonotype showed up many times. This chain connects TRBV5-1 to TRBJ2-1; perhaps TRBD2 as D (6 bases). This CDR3 has 14 amino acids. Germline V gene sequence: CDR1 SGHRS, CDR2 YFSETQ. Trimming removed 6 bases at V and 4 bases at J, with 14 bases between. The CDR3 sequence: CASNQGGPYNEQFF. The CDR3 DNA is TGCGCCAGCAATCAGGGAGGCCCTTACAATGAGCAGTTCTTC.

This clonotype was observed a few times. The chain couples TRBV5-1 to TRBJ2-7; possibly TRBD2 for D (6 bases). Trimming took 4 bases from V and 7 from J, leaving 15 bases between them. This CDR3 comprises 13 residues. The germline V gene encodes CDR1 SGHRS and CDR2 YFSETQ. The CDR3, as DNA: TGCGCCAGCAGCACCGGGACTCCTACTGAGCAGTACTTC. This gives the protein CASSTGTPTEQYF.

This chain uses TRBV7-3 with TRBJ2-1, with D possibly TRBD2 on 6 matching bases. Germline V lookup: CDR1 SGHTA, CDR2 FQGTGA. The CDR3 has 18 residues. V was shortened by 2 bases and J by 0 bases, with 17 bases between the two germline ends. Written as DNA, the CDR3 is TGTGCCAGCAGCTTAGGGGGGAGGCATCTCAGCTCCTACAATGAGCAGTTCTTC. It yields the protein CASSLGGRHLSSYNEQFF.

The V and J genes are TRBV20-1 and TRBJ2-1; D is perhaps TRBD1 or TRBD2 (5 bases each). CDR3 length: 14 amino acids. V lost 1 base and J lost 1, with 8 bases in between. Germline V CDR1 and CDR2: DFQATT, SNEGSKA (reference sequence). The CDR3 nucleotides read TGCAGTGCTAGAGCGGGACGATCCTACAATGAGCAGTTCTTC. Encoded protein: CSARAGRSYNEQFF.

Note on this clonotype: A much larger clone is a single base away; this may be a read error. The J gene is TRBJ2-3, the V gene TRBV5-1, with D unresolved. In germline, CDR1 is SGHRS, CDR2 YFSETQ. The CDR3 has 14 residues. In DNA form, the CDR3 reads TGCGCCAGCAGCTTGGGGCAGATCACAGATACGCTGTATTTT. This sequence encodes CASSLGQITDTLYF.

The chain joins TRBV3-1 to TRBJ2-1; D gene unclear. V was pared by 11 bases and J by 5 bases, with 31 bases between. Germline V gene data show CDR1 as LGHDT and CDR2 as YNNKEL (reference sequence). There are 18 residues in the CDR3. CDR3 sequence: CACTKPLRWRQNDNEQFF. CDR3 in DNA: TGTGCCTGCACCAAGCCGCTCCGGTGGAGACAAAATGACAATGAGCAGTTCTTC.

This clonotype has only a few counts. The chain joins TRBV5-6 to TRBJ2-5; tentatively, D is TRBD2 (6 bases). Trimming stripped 6 bases from V and 2 bases from J, with 8 bases between. The length of the CDR3 is 12 residues. Germline CDR1 reads SGHDT; CDR2 reads YYEEEE. The CDR3 DNA reads as TGTGCCAGCAATCGGGGGCAAGAGACCCAGTACTTC. This sequence encodes CASNRGQETQYF.

This sequence joins TRBV7-9 and TRBJ2-2; the D gene is possibly TRBD1 (7 bases). CDR3 length equals 15 residues. V was trimmed by 1 base and J by 5 bases, leaving 11 bases between them. The germline V gene encodes CDR1 SEHNR and CDR2 FQNEAQ (reference sequence). CDR3 residues: CASSLGAGGTGELFF. The CDR3 DNA follows: TGTGCCAGCAGCTTAGGAGCAGGGGGGACCGGGGAGCTGTTTTTT.

The V gene is TRBV20-1, the J gene TRBJ2-7; D gene unclear. The CDR3 is 13 residues long. The ends were cut back, 4 bases at V and 0 bases at J, with 10 bases in the middle. The germline gives CDR1 DFQATT, CDR2 SNEGSKA (reference sequence). As DNA, the CDR3 is TGCAGTGCTATAGGTGAGAGCTCCTACGAGCAGTACTTC. It translates to CSAIGESSYEQYF.

This clonotype was observed at least ten times. The V and J genes are TRBV28 and TRBJ2-3, with a possible D match to TRBD1 (5 bases). The germline V and J ends were trimmed by 5 bases and 0 bases, with 21 bases remaining between them. The CDR3 spans 18 residues. CDR1 and CDR2 (germline): MDHEN, SYDVKM. The CDR3 DNA is TGTGCCAGCAGTGGAAGCGTCGGACCAGGGATGAGCACAGATACGCAGTATTTT. Translated: CASSGSVGPGMSTDTQYF.

The CDR3 sequence is CASSLPYRTVSGELFF. DNA for the CDR3: TGTGCCAGCAGCTTGCCGTATCGGACAGTGAGCGGGGAGCTGTTTTTT. The chain is built from TRBV5-4 and TRBJ2-2; D possibly corresponds to TRBD1 (6 bases). This CDR3 spans 16 amino acids. Germline V gene sequence: CDR1 SGHNT, CDR2 YYREEE (reference sequence). The V end was cut by 1 base, the J end by 7 bases, with 17 bases between. Variable domain in full (rest from reference TRBV5-4 and TRBJ2-2): ETGVTQSPTHLIKTRGQQVTLRCSSQSGHNTVSWYQQALGQGPQFIFQYYREEENGRGNFPPRFSGLQFPNYSSELNVNALELDDSALYLCASSLPYRTVSGELFFGEGSRLTVL.

This clonotype was seen ten or more times. The chain is built from TRBV9 and TRBJ2-3; D is perhaps TRBD1 (6 bases). From germline, CDR1 is SGDLS and CDR2 YYNGEE. The germline V and J ends were trimmed by 3 bases and 1 base, with 12 bases remaining between them. The CDR3 runs to 15 residues. The CDR3 DNA follows: TGTGCCAGCAGCGGCAGGGGCGCGGGCACAGATACGCAGTATTTT. This gives the protein CASSGRGAGTDTQYF.

At least ten counts were recorded for this clonotype. The chain recombines TRBV20-1 with TRBJ2-7; 9 nucleotides match TRBD1. This CDR3 is built from 15 residues. CDR1 is DFQATT, CDR2 SNEGSKA, per germline (reference sequence). V lost 6 bases, J lost 4 bases, and 13 bases stayed unmatched. The CDR3 is CSAPRGGTGPYEQYF. For the CDR3, the DNA is TGCAGTGCCCCCCGGGGAGGGACAGGGCCGTACGAGCAGTACTTC.